This T cell receptor beta chain was profiled in a study of T cells in Graves' hyperthyroidism and ophthalmopathy. General observations from the study: The model forecast ophthalmopathy, anticipating it by a median around 6.9 months before onset. Blood also carried most thyroid clonotypes expanded above 0.001.

Researchers barred patients who had uncontrolled infection, other autoimmune disease, pregnancy or lactation. The TCR beta CDR3 regions underwent amplification using RNA transcripts as the source. First-round RT-PCR with HTBI primers amplified the TCR CDR3 region. Via MiXCR, TCRdb re-called the multiplex PCR reads, giving one row per CDR3 protein. The table includes 450,000 to 700,000 distinct CDR3 sequences, around 42% detected once. As regards this clonotype: Its antigen is as yet unknown. The CDR3 carries no conserved terminal phenylalanine or tryptophan, so it likely arises from a read error. Because the CDR3's place on the DNA is in doubt, the DNA is left out and the CDR3 is given as listed by TCRdb.

The CDR3 is 17 amino acids in total, end residues counted. CDR1 KGHDR and CDR2 SFDVKD come from the germline V gene. Sequencing input: peripheral blood or thyroid tissue (not recorded which). The receptor comes from an adult woman with Graves' disease, either hyperthyroidism or ophthalmopathy (not recorded which). The J gene is TRBJ2-5, the V gene TRBV24-1; the table's D call TRBD1 went unverified against the DNA. CDR3: CATSDPADREVGYTFGS.